A single sample is the source of the 29 T cell receptor beta chains below, sequenced in a study of cytomegalovirus exposure and HLA in healthy donors. Generated by immunoSEQ multiplex PCR, the TCRdb table keeps only in-frame clones and is missing some. The sample holds roughly 60,000 clones, approximately 95% seen once. The sequenced material came from PBMCs. All receptors come from a woman between 18 and 30 years old in good health and CMV-seropositive.

The chain has TRBV7-9 and TRBJ2-1, with 10 bases lining up with TRBD2. This CDR3 spans 18 amino acids. Germline V gene sequence: CDR1 SEHNR, CDR2 FQNEAQ (reference sequence). V was pared by 2 bases and J by 5 bases, with 12 bases of the junction left unmatched. The CDR3 region is CASSLWVGSLAGDNEQFF. The CDR3 DNA reads TGTGCCAGCAGCTTATGGGTCGGGAGTCTAGCGGGAGACAATGAGCAGTTCTTC.

This CDR3 is CASKPGHYTEAFF. Here the CDR3 DNA reads TGTGCCAGCAAACCGGGACACTACACTGAAGCTTTCTTT. The rearrangement links TRBV6-5 to TRBJ1-1, with D possibly matching TRBD1 (6 bases). Germline CDR1 is MNHEY and CDR2 is SVGAGI. CDR3 length: 13 amino acids. Trimming took off 7 bases at V and 3 bases at J, with 12 bases between the two ends.

With respect to this clone: One junction end does not reproduce the germline sequence, and a read error may be involved. The CDR3 spells CASSSREGSTYNEQFF. CDR3 in DNA: TGTGCTAGCAGCTCCAGGGAGGGGAGTACCTACAATGAGCAGTTCTTC. V is TRBV7-7 and J is TRBJ2-1, with 7 bases lining up with TRBD2. This CDR3 has 16 amino acids. Germline V gene data show CDR1 as SSHAT and CDR2 as FNYEAQ (reference sequence). Variable domain in full (rest from reference TRBV7-7 and TRBJ2-1): GAGVSQSPRYKVTKRGQDVTLRCDPISSHATLYWYQQALGQGPEFLTYFNYEAQPDKSGLPSDRFSAERPEGSISTLTIQRTEQRDSAMYRCASSSREGSTYNEQFFGPGTRLTVL.

The J gene is TRBJ2-2, the V gene TRBV19; D gene unclear. CDR1 is LNHDA and CDR2 is SQIVND in the germline V gene (reference sequence). The CDR3 spans 11 residues. The ends were cut back, 3 bases at V and 8 bases at J, with 4 bases in the middle. This chain's CDR3 is CASSITGELFF. CDR3 in DNA: TGTGCCAGTAGTATTACTGGGGAGCTGTTTTTT.

The chain has TRBV5-1 and TRBJ2-1; 11 bases are a match to TRBD1. V gave up 4 bases and J gave up 7 bases; unmatched junction bases: 4. Germline V lookup: CDR1 SGHRS, CDR2 YFSETQ. The CDR3 runs to 14 residues. Here the CDR3 reads CASSQGQGGNEQFF. The DNA for the CDR3 is TGCGCCAGCAGCCAGGGACAGGGGGGAAATGAGCAGTTCTTC.

The rearrangement links TRBV5-1 to TRBJ2-2; 9 positions agree with TRBD2. With V trimmed by 3 bases and J by 5 bases, 11 bases remained unmatched. There are 17 residues in the CDR3. Per the germline V gene, CDR1 is SGHRS and CDR2 is YFSETQ. Here the CDR3 DNA reads TGCGCCAGCAGCTCCACTACCGCCCTAGCGGGAACCGGGGAGCTGTTTTTT. This gives the protein CASSSTTALAGTGELFF.

The J gene is TRBJ2-1, the V gene TRBV7-2, with D perhaps TRBD2 (6 bases). Trimming took 2 bases from V and 8 from J, leaving 10 bases between them. Germline CDR1 and CDR2: SGHTA and FQGNSA. The CDR3 consists of 13 residues. CDR3 sequence reads: CASSLLWRDEQFF. The DNA for the CDR3 is TGTGCCAGCAGCTTATTATGGAGGGATGAGCAGTTCTTC.

The V call is TRBV10-2, the J call TRBJ2-5; 9 bases match TRBD2. J gave up 5 bases and V 8 bases, and 9 bases lay outside the gene matches. Per germline, CDR1 WSHSY and CDR2 SAAADI. CDR3 length: 14 amino acids. The CDR3 spells CASRLAGVGETQYF. DNA for the CDR3: TGCGCCAGCCGCTTAGCGGGAGTAGGGGAGACCCAGTACTTC.

The CDR3 is CASSSGTQYGYTF. The CDR3 nucleotides read TGCGCCAGCAGCTCCGGGACACAGTATGGCTACACCTTC. The gene calls are TRBV5-1 and TRBJ1-2; tentative D call: TRBD1 (6 bases). Germline CDR1 reads SGHRS; CDR2 reads YFSETQ. V lost 3 bases and J 5 bases, leaving 11 bases between the germline ends. This CDR3 region has 13 residues. Full variable domain (missing parts from reference TRBV5-1 and TRBJ1-2): KAGVTQTPRYLIKTRGQQVTLSCSPISGHRSVSWYQQTPGQGLQFLFEYFSETQRNKGNFPGRFSGRQFSNSRSEMNVSTLELGDSALYLCASSSGTQYGYTFGSGTRLTVV.

The chain is built from TRBV30 and TRBJ2-5, with no clear D. Trimming removed 1 base at V and 5 bases at J, with 8 bases between. The CDR3 is 12 amino acids. Germline CDR1 reads GTSNPN; CDR2 reads SVGIG (reference sequence). The CDR3: CAWSGSVETQYF. The CDR3 DNA reads TGTGCCTGGAGTGGAAGCGTGGAGACCCAGTACTTC.

V and J are TRBV18 and TRBJ2-2; a possible D gene is TRBD1 (5 bases). Germline V CDR1 and CDR2: KGHSH, LQKENI. V was shortened by 2 bases and J by 4 bases, with 8 bases between the two germline ends. CDR3 length equals 14 residues. CDR3 DNA: TGTGCCAGCTCACCAGGGGCCCTCACCGGGGAGCTGTTTTTT. This gives the protein CASSPGALTGELFF.

The gene calls are TRBV10-3 and TRBJ1-1, with TRBD1 matching 7 bases. CDR1 ENHRY and CDR2 SYGVKD come from the germline V gene. V trimming: 7 bases; J trimming: 4 bases; junction bases outside the gene matches: 12. The CDR3 covers 15 residues. CDR3 amino acids: CAINFKTGSATEAFF. The CDR3, as DNA: TGTGCCATCAACTTTAAGACAGGGTCAGCCACTGAAGCTTTCTTT.

This rearrangement joins TRBV27 to TRBJ2-3, with 11 bases matching TRBD2. The CDR3 runs to 18 residues. Trimming at V came to 5 bases and at J to 4 bases, leaving 14 bases not matched to a gene. Germline-derived CDR1 and CDR2 are MNHEY and SMNVEV (reference sequence). The CDR3 DNA follows: TGTGCCAGCAGTCAGGGACTAGCGGAGGGTGGAGCCCCAGATACGCAGTATTTT. Amino acid sequence: CASSQGLAEGGAPDTQYF.

The chain couples TRBV9 to TRBJ1-2, with TRBD1 as a possible D gene (5 bases). Germline V lookup: CDR1 SGDLS, CDR2 YYNGEE. The CDR3 has 17 residues. Trimming pared 3 bases from V and 0 bases from J, leaving 18 bases between. The CDR3 DNA follows: TGTGCCAGCAGCGGGGATGGGGCCGCAAAAGCTAACTATGGCTACACCTTC. It is translated as CASSGDGAAKANYGYTF.

J is TRBJ2-5 and V is TRBV11-2; 9 bases are shared with TRBD2. Trimming removed 4 bases from V and 8 bases from J; junction bases left unmatched: 20. The CDR3 extends over 18 amino acids. The germline V gene encodes CDR1 SGHAT and CDR2 FQNNGV. As DNA, the CDR3 is TGTGCCAGCAGCTCTAAGCCCACGGGAACTAGCGGGCTTTATACCCAGTACTTC. This translates into CASSSKPTGTSGLYTQYF.

The chain combines TRBV4-2 with TRBJ1-5, with D unresolved. The CDR3 has 13 residues. Germline CDR1 and CDR2: LGHNA and YNFKEQ. V was cut by 0 bases and J by 6 bases, with 6 bases left in between. CDR3 region: CASSQDRGQPQHF. CDR3 sequence (DNA): TGTGCCAGCAGCCAAGATCGGGGTCAGCCCCAGCATTTT.

The chain uses TRBV7-2 and TRBJ2-3; 9 positions match TRBD2. The CDR3 totals 17 residues. The V segment lost 5 bases and the J segment 0 bases; nucleotides outside the gene matches: 9. Looked up from germline, CDR1 is SGHTA and CDR2 is FQGNSA. CDR3 amino acids: CASSTISGGTSTDTQYF. The CDR3 nucleotides are TGTGCCAGCAGCACGATCAGCGGGGGGACTAGCACAGATACGCAGTATTTT. Full variable domain (missing parts from reference TRBV7-2 and TRBJ2-3): GAGVSQSPSNKVTEKGKDVELRCDPISGHTALYWYRQSLGQGLEFLIYFQGNSAPDKSGLPSDRFSAERTGGSVSTLTIQRTQQEDSAVYLCASSTISGGTSTDTQYFGPGTRLTVL.

The V call is TRBV11-2, the J call TRBJ1-1; D is ambiguous. The germline V gene encodes CDR1 SGHAT and CDR2 FQNNGV. Deletions cut 5 bases from V and 7 bases from J, with 14 bases between. The CDR3 covers 13 residues. The CDR3 protein is CASSVAPRNEAFF. The CDR3 DNA is TGTGCCAGCAGCGTAGCCCCGAGAAATGAAGCTTTCTTT. The full variable domain, completed using reference TRBV11-2 and TRBJ1-1, is EAGVAQSPRYKIIEKRQSVAFWCNPISGHATLYWYQQILGQGPKLLIQFQNNGVVDDSQLPKDRFSAERLKGVDSTLKIQPAKLEDSAVYLCASSVAPRNEAFFGQGTRLTVV.

The chain employs TRBV27 and TRBJ2-2; 10 positions agree with TRBD2. The J segment lost 6 bases and the V segment lost 7 bases, leaving 8 bases of the junction unmatched. The CDR3 is made up of 15 amino acids. Germline assignment: CDR1 MNHEY and CDR2 SMNVEV (reference sequence). The DNA for the CDR3 is TGTGCCAGCATGTCGCTAGCGGGAGCTCCCGGGGAGCTGTTTTTT. As protein: CASMSLAGAPGELFF.

This sequence joins TRBV7-2 and TRBJ2-3; TRBD2 agrees at 7 bases. The germline V gene encodes CDR1 SGHTA and CDR2 FQGNSA. The CDR3 has 17 amino acids. Trimming removed 1 base from V and 2 bases from J; junction bases left unmatched: 9. The CDR3 sequence: CASSLDFASGYTDTQYF. In DNA, the CDR3 is TGTGCCAGCAGCTTAGACTTCGCTAGCGGATACACAGATACGCAGTATTTT.

This chain connects TRBV11-3 to TRBJ1-1; D possibly corresponds to TRBD1 (5 bases). This CDR3 region has 11 residues. Trimming cost V 5 bases and J 8 bases, with 9 bases left between them. Germline CDR1 SGHNT, CDR2 YENEEA. This CDR3 reads CASSHTGEAFF. The CDR3 DNA follows: TGTGCCAGCAGCCATACAGGAGAAGCTTTCTTT. The variable domain in full, completed from reference TRBV11-3 and TRBJ1-1, reads EAGVVQSPRYKIIEKKQPVAFWCNPISGHNTLYWYLQNLGQGPELLIRYENEEAVDDSQLPKDRFSAERLKGVDSTLKIQPAELGDSAVYLCASSHTGEAFFGQGTRLTVV.

The CDR3 DNA reads as TGTGCCAGTAGTGCCCACCGGACAGGGTCGGGTTTAGTTTATCAGCCCCAGCATTTT. It specifies CASSAHRTGSGLVYQPQHF. The genes are TRBV19 and TRBJ1-5; TRBD1 matches at 8 bases. The CDR3 runs to 19 residues. The germline V gene encodes CDR1 LNHDA and CDR2 SQIVND (reference sequence). The V and J ends lost 5 bases and 5 bases, in that order; junction bases with no gene match: 20.

This rearrangement joins TRBV11-2 to TRBJ1-5; no definite D call. Trimming stripped 1 base from V and 3 bases from J, with 10 bases between. Germline loops: CDR1 SGHAT, CDR2 FQNNGV. CDR3 size: 15 residues. The CDR3 protein is CASSLGSTPNQPQHF. The CDR3 region has the DNA TGTGCCAGCAGCTTAGGGTCTACCCCCAATCAGCCCCAGCATTTT.

The chain recombines TRBV2 with TRBJ2-3; D is unclear. Germline values: CDR1 SNHLY, CDR2 FYNNEI. V lost 7 bases to trimming and J lost 0 bases, with 11 bases between them. The CDR3 runs 14 residues. The CDR3 coding sequence is TGTGCCAGCATCCCGAGGCAGAGCACAGATACGCAGTATTTT. This gives the protein CASIPRQSTDTQYF.

The chain carries TRBV4-2 and TRBJ1-5, with a tentative D call TRBD1 (5 bases). V dropped 4 bases and J dropped 5 bases, with 9 bases sitting between them. The germline V gene has CDR1 LGHNA and CDR2 YNFKEQ. This CDR3 has 13 residues. The CDR3 here is CASSLDSHQPQHF. The DNA of the CDR3 is TGTGCCAGCAGCCTAGACAGTCATCAGCCCCAGCATTTT.

The V and J genes are TRBV27 and TRBJ2-5; 14 bases are shared with TRBD2. V dropped 5 bases and J dropped 5; count of bases not matched to a gene: 16. Germline CDR1 is MNHEY and CDR2 is SMNVEV (reference sequence). CDR3 size: 19 residues. The CDR3: CASSPRTSGRYGQFETQYF. The CDR3 nucleotides are TGTGCCAGCAGTCCGAGGACTAGCGGGAGGTATGGGCAATTTGAGACCCAGTACTTC.

This rearrangement joins TRBV9 to TRBJ2-3; TRBD2 might be the D (6 bases). The germline V gene encodes CDR1 SGDLS and CDR2 YYNGEE. This CDR3 is 15 amino acids long. V lost 0 bases to trimming and J lost 3 bases, with 11 bases between them. The CDR3 nucleotides read TGTGCCAGCAGCGTAGGGCTAGCGAAGACAGATACGCAGTATTTT. Its translation is CASSVGLAKTDTQYF.

J is TRBJ2-5 and V is TRBV11-1; 11 bases are shared with TRBD2. The CDR3 runs 18 residues. Germline loops: CDR1 SGHAT, CDR2 FQDESV (reference sequence). V lost 5 bases, J lost 1 base, and 12 bases stayed unmatched. The CDR3 DNA follows: TGTGCCAGCAGCCCTAGGCTCTCTCTAGCGGGGGGCCAAGAGACCCAGTACTTC. Its protein is CASSPRLSLAGGQETQYF.

The rearrangement uses TRBV27 and TRBJ2-5, with 9 bases fitting TRBD1. Germline trimming cut 3 bases from V and 5 bases from J; bases unmatched to any gene: 10. Germline V gives CDR1 MNHEY, CDR2 SMNVEV (reference sequence). This CDR3 is built from 16 residues. The CDR3, as DNA: TGTGCCAGCAGTTTGGGACAGGGATATCGTTTGGAGACCCAGTACTTC. Amino acids: CASSLGQGYRLETQYF.